The TCR beta chain under discussion was sequenced for a study of blood T cell repertoires in COVID-19. Study processing details: Reference gene primer amplification yielded estimated nucleated cell counts. TCRdb keeps only in-frame clones here, not all; method: immunoSEQ multiplex PCR. V and J calls and clone size come straight from that table; D and trimming were deduced from the DNA. The table shows some 65,000 clones, with about 85% occurring only once. The V segment lost 1 base and the J segment 1 base; nucleotides outside the gene matches: 3. The CDR3 is 16 amino acids. CDR1 is LGHNA, CDR2 YSLEER, per germline.

Sequencing was carried out using peripheral blood. The sequence came from an elderly man with acute or convalescent COVID-19. V and J are TRBV4-3 and TRBJ1-5, with TRBD1 identical over 8 bases. The CDR3 region has the DNA TGCGCCAGCAGCCAAGGACAGGGGTCCAGCAATCAGCCCCAGCATTTT. Amino acids: CASSQGQGSSNQPQHF.